A single sample gave rise to the 27 T cell receptor beta chains below, sequenced in a study of CD8+ T cells in alopecia areata. cDNA reverse transcribed from extracted RNA served as the sequencing template. Using immunoSEQ multiplex PCR, the repertoire was profiled, and TCRdb retains in-frame clones only, with some absent. The sample includes about 200,000 clones, 56% of them seen just once. Sequences were obtained from CD8+ T cells sorted from blood. These receptors all come from a human donor in good health.

The rearrangement links TRBV25-1 to TRBJ2-2; D gene ambiguous. Per germline, CDR1 MGHDK and CDR2 SYGVNS. This CDR3 has 15 residues. V lost 3 bases and J lost 3, with 11 bases in between. CDR3 loop: CASSEVGPYTGELFF. In DNA form, the CDR3 reads TGTGCCAGCAGTGAGGTCGGACCCTACACCGGGGAGCTGTTTTTT.

The CDR3: CASSLSINGGVEQYF. CDR3 bases: TGTGCCAGCAGCTTGAGTATAAACGGCGGCGTGGAGCAGTACTTC. The chain links TRBV5-6 to TRBJ2-7; D not resolved. This CDR3 contains 15 residues. Germline values: CDR1 SGHDT, CDR2 YYEEEE. The V end lost 1 base, the J end lost 7 bases, and 18 bases lay between the germline ends.

This chain joins TRBV6-6 and TRBJ1-2, with D unclear. The CDR3 is 13 residues long. V was pared by 10 bases and J by 2 bases, with 14 bases between. The V gene's germline CDR1 is MNHNY and CDR2 SVGAGI (reference sequence). In DNA, the CDR3 is TGTGCCATCCGCCGCCTGTCAAACTATGGCTACACCTTC. The encoded protein is CAIRRLSNYGYTF.

This clone was recorded a few times. This chain links TRBV9 with TRBJ2-7; 7 bases fit TRBD1. With V trimmed by 0 bases and J by 0 bases, 3 bases remained unmatched. The V gene's germline CDR1 is SGDLS and CDR2 YYNGEE. This CDR3 spans 15 amino acids. The CDR3 sequence: CASSVETGASYEQYF. The CDR3 bases are TGTGCCAGCAGCGTAGAAACAGGGGCCTCCTACGAGCAGTACTTC.

The chain uses TRBV4-2 and TRBJ2-7, with D perhaps assigned TRBD1 or TRBD2 (5 bases each). V was shortened by 1 base and J by 4 bases, with 8 bases between the two germline ends. The CDR3 loop spans 13 amino acids. Germline V CDR1 and CDR2: LGHNA, YNFKEQ. DNA for the CDR3: TGTGCCAGCAGCCAAGGGGGGACGTACGAGCAGTACTTC. Translating gives CASSQGGTYEQYF.

The chain is built from TRBV5-6 and TRBJ2-2; 7 nucleotides line up with TRBD1. With V trimmed by 4 bases and J by 0 bases, 9 bases remained unmatched. The CDR3 contains 17 residues. Germline assignment: CDR1 SGHDT and CDR2 YYEEEE. CDR3 sequence (DNA): TGTGCCAGCAGCCAGACCATCAGGGGGTCGAACACCGGGGAGCTGTTTTTT. Translated: CASSQTIRGSNTGELFF.

This clone has only a few counts. This chain uses TRBV6-5 with TRBJ1-2, with TRBD1 as a possible D gene (6 bases). In germline, CDR1 is MNHEY, CDR2 SVGAGI. Trimming removed 6 bases from V and 8 bases from J, with 16 bases in between. This CDR3 is built from 13 residues. The CDR3 nucleotides read TGTGCCAGCAGAGGGACGGCCAGGGGCGGCTACACCTTC. Its translation is CASRGTARGGYTF.

The gene calls are TRBV27 and TRBJ2-7; D gene uncertain. The CDR3 totals 14 residues. CDR1 is MNHEY and CDR2 is SMNVEV in the germline V gene (reference sequence). The ends were cut back, 5 bases at V and 3 bases at J, with 14 bases in the middle. DNA of the CDR3: TGTGCCAGCAGTACACGGGCAGCCTTCTACGAGCAGTACTTC. Protein: CASSTRAAFYEQYF.

A few counts support this clone. This rearrangement joins TRBV7-2 to TRBJ2-1; 9 bases fit TRBD2. The CDR3 extends over 14 amino acids. V shed 4 bases, J shed 9 bases, and the junction held 7 bases outside the gene matches. CDR1 is SGHTA, CDR2 FQGNSA, per germline. CDR3 region: CASSWGLAAGEQFF. CDR3 DNA sequence: TGTGCCAGCAGCTGGGGACTAGCAGCTGGTGAGCAGTTCTTC.

This clone was detected only a few times. The chain links TRBV14 to TRBJ1-6, with a possible D match to TRBD1 (5 bases). Trimming left V 4 bases short and J 6 bases short, with 10 bases between. The CDR3 is 14 residues long. Germline CDR1 SGHDN, CDR2 FVKESK. CDR3 loop: CASSLRQTNSPLHF. In DNA, the CDR3 is TGTGCCAGCAGCCTCCGACAGACTAATTCACCCCTCCACTTT.

A few counts support this clone. The chain couples TRBV14 to TRBJ2-1; D gene uncertain. The CDR3 contains 14 residues. Trimming took off 3 bases at V and 1 base at J, with 7 bases between the two ends. CDR1 and CDR2 (germline): SGHDN, FVKESK. The CDR3 DNA sequence: TGTGCCAGCAGCCATAGGTCATCCTACAATGAGCAGTTCTTC. Encoded protein: CASSHRSSYNEQFF. Filled out from reference TRBV14 and TRBJ2-1, the complete variable domain reads EAGVTQFPSHSVIEKGQTVTLRCDPISGHDNLYWYRRVMGKEIKFLLHFVKESKQDESGMPNNRFLAERTGGTYSTLKVQPAELEDSGVYFCASSHRSSYNEQFFGPGTRLTVL.

In its sample, this clone was seen a few times. The rearrangement uses TRBV19 and TRBJ1-1; 9 bases agree with TRBD1. Germline V lookup: CDR1 LNHDA, CDR2 SQIVND (reference sequence). V lost 3 bases and J lost 11; bases outside the gene matches: 16. This CDR3 has 16 residues. The CDR3 DNA sequence: TGTGCCAGTAGTATCCTTAATCTACTGGGACAGGGTGGGGCTTTCTTT. Its protein product is CASSILNLLGQGGAFF.

This clone was counted between two and nine times. CDR3 in amino acids: CASIKGHEQYF. CDR3 coding DNA: TGTGCCAGCATTAAGGGCCACGAGCAGTACTTC. The V call is TRBV2, the J call TRBJ2-7; D unclear. This CDR3 has 11 residues. Germline V lookup: CDR1 SNHLY, CDR2 FYNNEI. The V and J ends lost 7 bases and 5 bases respectively, with 9 bases between them. The variable domain in full, completed from reference TRBV2 and TRBJ2-7, reads EPEVTQTPSHQVTQMGQEVILRCVPISNHLYFYWYRQILGQKVEFLVSFYNNEISEKSEIFDDQFSVERPDGSNFTLKIRSTKLEDSAMYFCASIKGHEQYFGPGTRLTVT.

CDR3: CATSRGEGQNTGELFF. The CDR3 coding sequence is TGTGCCACCAGCAGAGGAGAGGGACAAAACACCGGGGAGCTGTTTTTT. The genes are TRBV15 and TRBJ2-2, with D possibly TRBD1 on 6 matching bases. The V and J ends lost 1 base and 2 bases respectively, with 11 bases between them. This CDR3 spans 16 amino acids. Looked up from germline, CDR1 is LNHNV and CDR2 is YYDKDF (reference sequence).

The chain links TRBV5-6 to TRBJ2-3; D gene uncertain. Trimming cost V 4 bases and J 0 bases, with 15 bases left between them. From germline, CDR1 is SGHDT and CDR2 YYEEEE. The CDR3 loop spans 16 amino acids. The CDR3, as DNA: TGTGCCAGCAGCCCGTCTCCAGCGTTCAGCACAGATACGCAGTATTTT. It translates to CASSPSPAFSTDTQYF.

The V gene is TRBV5-6, the J gene TRBJ2-1; D might be TRBD1 (5 bases). The CDR3 is made up of 17 amino acids. CDR1 and CDR2 from the germline V gene are SGHDT and YYEEEE. Trimming pared 0 bases from V and 0 bases from J, leaving 13 bases between. The CDR3, as DNA: TGTGCCAGCAGCTTGGGAGCAGGGTCAAGCTCCTACAATGAGCAGTTCTTC. As protein: CASSLGAGSSSYNEQFF.

CDR3 nucleotide sequence: TGCAGCGTTGACAACAGGGGGCACGCGAACACCGGGGAGCTGTTTTTT. Its protein is CSVDNRGHANTGELFF. V and J are TRBV29-1 and TRBJ2-2, with 9 bases aligning to TRBD1. CDR1 and CDR2 (germline): SQVTM, ANQGSEA. This CDR3 comprises 16 residues. The V segment lost 3 bases and the J segment 0 bases; nucleotides outside the gene matches: 5.

The chain combines TRBV27 with TRBJ2-1, with D possibly called TRBD1 or TRBD2 (5 bases each). CDR3 size: 13 residues. Trimming removed 3 bases at V and 6 bases at J, with 9 bases between. CDR1 MNHEY and CDR2 SMNVEV come from the germline V gene (reference sequence). The CDR3 nucleotides read TGTGCCAGCAGTTTCGGGGCGAGCAATGAGCAGTTCTTC. Translation gives CASSFGASNEQFF.

A few counts support this clone. The chain has TRBV6-1 and TRBJ2-1, with a tentative D call TRBD2 (5 bases). Trimming cost V 0 bases and J 8 bases, with 11 bases left between them. The CDR3 is 14 residues long. Germline-derived CDR1 and CDR2 are MNHNS and SASEGT. CDR3 DNA: TGTGCCAGCAGTGAAGCCACTAGTCTCTATGAGCAGTTCTTC. Residues: CASSEATSLYEQFF.

The chain joins TRBV30 to TRBJ2-1; D is unresolved. V was cut by 0 bases and J by 2 bases, with 8 bases left in between. From germline, CDR1 is GTSNPN and CDR2 SVGIG (reference sequence). The length of the CDR3 is 14 residues. CDR3 nucleotides: TGTGCCTGGAGTGTGTGGGGTGCCTACAATGAGCAGTTCTTC. Its protein product is CAWSVWGAYNEQFF.

The rearrangement joins TRBV5-4 to TRBJ1-1, with D unresolved. V was cut by 4 bases and J by 0 bases, with 10 bases left in between. CDR1 and CDR2 from the germline V gene are SGHNT and YYREEE (reference sequence). This CDR3 is built from 14 residues. CDR3: CASSPKPVNTEAFF. In nucleotides, the CDR3 is TGTGCCAGCAGCCCCAAGCCGGTGAACACTGAAGCTTTCTTT.

The gene calls are TRBV5-1 and TRBJ2-5; D gene unclear. V was trimmed by 3 bases and J by 2 bases, leaving 11 bases between them. The CDR3 length is 14 residues. The germline V gene encodes CDR1 SGHRS and CDR2 YFSETQ. CDR3 DNA: TGCGCCAGCAGCTCCGGACGGATTCAAGAGACCCAGTACTTC. Protein sequence: CASSSGRIQETQYF.

This sequence joins TRBV7-9 and TRBJ1-2, with 9 positions matching TRBD1. With 5 bases clipped from V and 5 bases from J, the junction kept 3 bases outside the gene matches. The CDR3 has 13 residues. Per the germline V gene, CDR1 is SEHNR and CDR2 is FQNEAQ (reference sequence). The CDR3 here is CASSAGQGYGYTF. As DNA, the CDR3 is TGTGCCAGCAGCGCGGGACAGGGATATGGCTACACCTTC.

This clone was counted only a few times. CDR3 residues: CASSLGQDYNEQFF. The CDR3 DNA follows: TGTGCCAGCAGCTTAGGCCAGGACTACAATGAGCAGTTCTTC. The rearrangement links TRBV7-9 to TRBJ2-1; D gene uncertain. Trimming took 1 base from V and 3 from J, leaving 7 bases between them. This CDR3 spans 14 amino acids. From germline, CDR1 is SEHNR and CDR2 FQNEAQ (reference sequence).

V is TRBV7-8 and J is TRBJ2-2; 8 bases align to TRBD2. With V trimmed by 5 bases and J by 5 bases, 7 bases remained unmatched. The germline gives CDR1 SGHVS, CDR2 FQNEAQ. The CDR3 consists of 15 residues. The CDR3 sequence: CASSPGVAGTGELFF. DNA for the CDR3: TGTGCCAGCAGCCCCGGGGTAGCGGGGACCGGGGAGCTGTTTTTT.

The table lists this clone with a count of one. In DNA form, the CDR3 reads TGCAGCGTTGGCCTAGCGGGGGAGCAGTTCTTC. Encoded protein: CSVGLAGEQFF. The chain combines TRBV29-1 with TRBJ2-1, with TRBD2 matching 9 bases. Germline CDR1 and CDR2: SQVTM and ANQGSEA. The CDR3 has 11 residues. With V trimmed by 4 bases and J by 10 bases, 2 bases remained unmatched.

The CDR3 DNA sequence: TGTGCCAGCCAGAGAGGAAACACTGAAGCTTTCTTT. Translated, it gives CASQRGNTEAFF. The chain recombines TRBV5-5 with TRBJ1-1; D not certain. CDR3 length: 12 residues. V lost 7 bases and J lost 2, with 9 bases in between. Germline V gene lookup returns CDR1 SGHKS and CDR2 YYEKEE (reference sequence).